The 21 T cell receptor beta chains in this list originate from one sample, sequenced in a study of long-term antiretroviral therapy in people with HIV. Run at survey level, the immunoSEQ assay was version v3.0. Profiled with immunoSEQ multiplex PCR; TCRdb holds only in-frame clones, not every one. The sample records 25,000 to 35,000 clones, approximately 90% being singletons. The source was unsorted PBMCs, collected about 5 years before starting antiretroviral therapy. These TCRs come from a man in his forties or fifties with HIV.

The chain uses TRBV7-2 and TRBJ1-2; D ambiguous. This CDR3 contains 13 residues. Trimming removed 3 bases at V and 2 bases at J, with 7 bases between. Germline V gene lookup returns CDR1 SGHTA and CDR2 FQGNSA. CDR3 loop: CASSLQQNYGYTF. In nucleotides, the CDR3 is TGTGCCAGCAGCTTGCAACAGAACTATGGCTACACCTTC.

The rearrangement joins TRBV7-8 to TRBJ2-3, with TRBD1 identical over 9 bases. With 3 bases clipped from V and 6 bases from J, the junction kept 10 bases outside the gene matches. The germline CDR1 and CDR2 sequences are SGHVS and FQNEAQ. The CDR3 covers 16 residues. The CDR3 nucleotides read TGTGCCAGCAGCTTGGGTCCCGGGACAGGGAGCGATACGCAGTATTTT. The encoded protein is CASSLGPGTGSDTQYF. Combining the CDR3 with reference TRBV7-8 and TRBJ2-3 gives the whole variable domain GAGVSQSPRYKVAKRGQDVALRCDPISGHVSLFWYQQALGQGPEFLTYFQNEAQLDKSGLPSDRFFAERPEGSVSTLKIQRTQQEDSAVYLCASSLGPGTGSDTQYFGPGTRLTVL.

The chain recombines TRBV29-1 with TRBJ2-7, with 9 bases that match TRBD1. The CDR3 has 13 amino acids. CDR1 and CDR2 (germline): SQVTM, ANQGSEA. Trimming cost V 4 bases and J 9 bases; bases outside gene matches: 10. The CDR3 DNA sequence: TGCAGCGTTGTTAGGGACAGGGCCAGCGGGCAGTACTTC. Protein product: CSVVRDRASGQYF.

The chain has TRBV7-6 and TRBJ2-7, with D perhaps given as TRBD1 or TRBD2 (5 bases each). Germline CDR1 SGHVS, CDR2 FNYEAQ. Trimming removed 5 bases from V and 3 bases from J, with 17 bases in between. The CDR3 runs 15 residues. The DNA for the CDR3 is TGTGCCAGCAGCCTCCTTAGGGGTGGGGGCTACGAGCAGTACTTC. This sequence encodes CASSLLRGGGYEQYF.

The rearrangement uses TRBV10-3 and TRBJ2-1; 7 bases match TRBD2. Looked up from germline, CDR1 is ENHRY and CDR2 is SYGVKD. Losses at the gene ends were 6 bases for V and 8 bases for J; bases not matched to a gene: 10. The CDR3 contains 14 residues. In DNA, the CDR3 is TGTGCCATCAGGATCGGGGGTAGCGGGTATGAGCAGTTCTTC. Protein sequence: CAIRIGGSGYEQFF.

Here the CDR3 reads CASSPRQDNEQFF. Written as DNA, the CDR3 is TGTGCCAGTAGTCCCAGACAGGATAATGAGCAGTTCTTC. The chain carries TRBV19 and TRBJ2-1, with D maybe TRBD1 (6 bases). This CDR3 has 13 residues. The V end lost 5 bases, the J end lost 7 bases, and 12 bases lay between the germline ends. Germline V CDR1 and CDR2: LNHDA, SQIVND (reference sequence).

This chain joins TRBV5-1 and TRBJ1-5, with a tentative D call TRBD1 (6 bases). The CDR3 covers 13 residues. Between the trimmed V and J ends, which lost 4 bases and 4 bases, there was a span of 9 bases. Germline V gene lookup returns CDR1 SGHRS and CDR2 YFSETQ. In nucleotides, the CDR3 is TGCGCCAGCAGCAGGGACATAAATCAGCCCCAGCATTTT. Translation gives CASSRDINQPQHF.

The chain employs TRBV29-1 and TRBJ2-5; 7 bases fit TRBD1. Germline V gene lookup returns CDR1 SQVTM and CDR2 ANQGSEA. The J segment lost 4 bases and the V segment lost 6 bases, leaving 11 bases of the junction unmatched. CDR3 length equals 14 residues. CDR3 loop: CSVTRQGPSETQYF. The CDR3 DNA follows: TGCAGCGTGACGAGACAGGGTCCGTCAGAGACCCAGTACTTC.

This sequence joins TRBV7-2 and TRBJ2-5; D could derive from TRBD1 or TRBD2 (6 bases each). CDR3 length: 15 residues. V was shortened by 1 base and J by 4 bases, with 13 bases between the two germline ends. Germline CDR1 reads SGHTA; CDR2 reads FQGNSA. The CDR3 DNA reads TGTGCCAGCAGCTTAGGGGCCAGGGGAGGAGAGACCCAGTACTTC. Translation gives CASSLGARGGETQYF.

The rearrangement links TRBV5-1 to TRBJ2-3; 12 positions match TRBD2. Germline loops: CDR1 SGHRS, CDR2 YFSETQ. The CDR3 totals 17 residues. V was clipped by 2 bases and J by 1 base; unmatched bases: 5. Written as DNA, the CDR3 is TGCGCCAGCAGCTTACGACTAGCGGGAGAGGGCACAGATACGCAGTATTTT. Residues: CASSLRLAGEGTDTQYF.

This clone appeared once. The J gene is TRBJ2-3, the V gene TRBV7-8; 11 bases line up with TRBD2. Germline values: CDR1 SGHVS, CDR2 FQNEAQ. V lost 0 bases to trimming and J lost 14 bases; unmatched junction nucleotides: 10. CDR3 size: 15 residues. DNA for the CDR3: TGTGCCAGCAGCTTAGCCTTCCTAGCGGGAGGAAAGTTGTATTTT. It specifies CASSLAFLAGGKLYF.

The V and J genes are TRBV5-1 and TRBJ2-1; D gene unclear. The CDR3 extends over 13 amino acids. Germline assignment: CDR1 SGHRS and CDR2 YFSETQ. The V end was cut by 0 bases, the J end by 8 bases, with 9 bases between. CDR3 DNA sequence: TGCGCCAGCAGCTTGGCGGTGAGCGATGAGCAGTTCTTC. Its translation: CASSLAVSDEQFF.

The chain combines TRBV11-2 with TRBJ2-7; D unclear. This CDR3 contains 12 residues. Trimming cost V 5 bases and J 6 bases, with 11 bases left between them. Germline V gives CDR1 SGHAT, CDR2 FQNNGV. CDR3 sequence (DNA): TGTGCCAGCAGCCCCGCTTTAAGCGAGCAGTACTTC. Its translation is CASSPALSEQYF. The full variable domain, its missing parts supplied by reference TRBV11-2 and TRBJ2-7, is EAGVAQSPRYKIIEKRQSVAFWCNPISGHATLYWYQQILGQGPKLLIQFQNNGVVDDSQLPKDRFSAERLKGVDSTLKIQPAKLEDSAVYLCASSPALSEQYFGPGTRLTVT.

The CDR3 region is CASSLFGLSTDTQYF. The CDR3 DNA reads as TGTGCCAGCAGTTTATTTGGCCTCAGCACAGATACGCAGTATTTT. The J gene is TRBJ2-3, the V gene TRBV27; no definite D call. Germline values: CDR1 MNHEY, CDR2 SMNVEV (reference sequence). The CDR3 loop spans 15 amino acids. The ends were cut back, 1 base at V and 0 bases at J, with 8 bases in the middle.

The chain employs TRBV10-3 and TRBJ2-7; 8 positions match TRBD1. The junction had 7 bases not matched to a gene; V was cut back by 4 bases and J by 5 bases. CDR1 and CDR2 from the germline V gene are ENHRY and SYGVKD. CDR3 length: 14 residues. The CDR3 nucleotides are TGTGCCATCAGTGGTGCGGACAGGGTGAACGAGCAGTACTTC. Translated: CAISGADRVNEQYF.

For the CDR3, the DNA is TGTGCCAGCAGTTTGACAGGGAAAAACACCATATATTTT. As protein: CASSLTGKNTIYF. The chain links TRBV6-5 to TRBJ1-3, with 7 positions matching TRBD1. Germline lookup yields CDR1 MNHEY and CDR2 SVGAGI. With V trimmed by 4 bases and J by 6 bases, 3 bases remained unmatched. CDR3 length equals 13 residues.

The V and J genes are TRBV7-6 and TRBJ1-1; TRBD1 aligns across 8 bases. Trimming removed 5 bases from V and 1 base from J; junction bases left unmatched: 6. Germline V gives CDR1 SGHVS, CDR2 FNYEAQ. This CDR3 region has 15 residues. The CDR3 bases are TGTGCCAGCAGCCACAGGGGGGGGGCGAACACTGAAGCTTTCTTT. It codes for CASSHRGGANTEAFF.

The genes are TRBV5-1 and TRBJ2-2; 7 bases map to TRBD2. Germline CDR1 is SGHRS and CDR2 is YFSETQ. V lost 0 bases, J lost 1 base, and 3 bases stayed unmatched. The CDR3 runs 16 residues. This CDR3 reads CASSLASGLNTGELFF. The CDR3, as DNA: TGCGCCAGCAGCTTGGCTAGCGGCCTGAACACCGGGGAGCTGTTTTTT.

The chain combines TRBV7-6 with TRBJ1-1; 7 bases are shared with TRBD1. The V segment lost 5 bases and the J segment 5 bases; nucleotides outside the gene matches: 11. Germline CDR1 is SGHVS and CDR2 is FNYEAQ. This CDR3 has 15 residues. In nucleotides, the CDR3 is TGTGCCAGCAGCGAGCAGGGGGTAAGCGGGACTGAAGCTTTCTTT. Amino acids: CASSEQGVSGTEAFF.

The rearrangement links TRBV19 to TRBJ1-1; D call uncertain. Deletions cut 4 bases from V and 8 bases from J, with 8 bases between. The CDR3 consists of 11 residues. Germline CDR1 is LNHDA and CDR2 is SQIVND (reference sequence). The CDR3 nucleotides read TGTGCCAGTAGTAGGAAGAGGGAAGCTTTCTTT. It is translated as CASSRKREAFF. Filled out from reference TRBV19 and TRBJ1-1, the complete variable domain reads DGGITQSPKYLFRKEGQNVTLSCEQNLNHDAMYWYRQDPGQGLRLIYYSQIVNDFQKGDIAEGYSVSREKKESFPLTVTSAQKNPTAFYLCASSRKREAFFGQGTRLTVV.

The CDR3 nucleotides read TGTGCCAGCAGCCAAGATCTCCCGCGGGCTATCTACGAGCAGTACTTC. As protein: CASSQDLPRAIYEQYF. V is TRBV4-2 and J is TRBJ2-7, with a tentative D call TRBD2 (5 bases). The CDR3 loop spans 16 amino acids. The V gene lost 0 bases and the J gene lost 3 bases, with 15 bases spanning the gap. From germline, CDR1 is LGHNA and CDR2 YNFKEQ.